One and the same sample provided the 21 T cell receptor beta chains below, sequenced in a study of regulatory T cells in long-lasting Graves disease. Time point of the sample: newly diagnosed GD, antithyroid drugs for less than 3 months. PBMC RNA served as the TCR library source. Construction of TCR beta libraries relied on iRepertoire HTBI primers and on Arm-PCR targeting CDR3 regions. Each CDR3 protein gets one entry after TCRdb re-called the multiplex PCR reads with MiXCR. This sample has a few hundred thousand distinct CDR3 sequences, with 15% to 20% found just once. The sequencing used peripheral blood mononuclear cells (PBMCs), collected at new diagnosis, from a patient treated with antithyroid drugs. The receptor source for this set is a female donor with Graves disease.

The rearrangement links TRBV27 to TRBJ2-2, with D possibly being TRBD1 or TRBD2 (5 bases each). Germline assignment: CDR1 MNHEY and CDR2 SMNVEV (reference sequence). This CDR3 region has 15 residues. Trimming stripped 3 bases from V and 4 bases from J, with 12 bases between. The CDR3 DNA reads TGTGCCAGCAGTTTGGGGGTATCGGGCACCGGGGAGCTGTTTTTT. It codes for CASSLGVSGTGELFF.

This clonotype was detected ten times or more. This chain links TRBV6-1 with TRBJ1-2, with D tentatively TRBD1 (5 bases). CDR3 length: 15 residues. Trimming removed 3 bases from V and 0 bases from J, with 11 bases in between. Looked up from germline, CDR1 is MNHNS and CDR2 is SASEGT. Here the CDR3 reads CASSEGPRTNYGYTF. The CDR3 DNA sequence: TGTGCCAGCAGTGAGGGACCCAGGACTAACTATGGCTACACCTTC.

This chain uses TRBV25-1 with TRBJ1-2, with D unclear. V lost 1 base and J 6 bases, leaving 9 bases between the germline ends. Per the germline V gene, CDR1 is MGHDK and CDR2 is SYGVNS. CDR3 length equals 13 residues. This CDR3 reads CASSEFGQHGYTF. CDR3 DNA sequence: TGTGCCAGCAGTGAATTCGGGCAGCATGGCTACACCTTC.

This clonotype was counted many times. The V gene is TRBV5-1, the J gene TRBJ2-3; 8 nucleotides line up with TRBD2. In germline, CDR1 is SGHRS, CDR2 YFSETQ. Trimming at V came to 0 bases and at J to 2 bases, leaving 5 bases not matched to a gene. This CDR3 region has 16 residues. The CDR3 DNA reads as TGCGCCAGCAGCTTGGCGGGACTAGTCCACACAGATACGCAGTATTTT. This translates into CASSLAGLVHTDTQYF.

The sample holds many counts of this clonotype. The chain combines TRBV2 with TRBJ2-2; no clear D. The V end was cut by 8 bases, the J end by 6 bases, with 13 bases between. Germline V gives CDR1 SNHLY, CDR2 FYNNEI. This CDR3 comprises 13 residues. This CDR3 reads CASAFISAGELFF. CDR3 DNA: TGTGCCAGCGCATTTATATCCGCCGGGGAGCTGTTTTTT.

Many counts were recorded for this clonotype. This chain links TRBV19 with TRBJ1-2, with D tentatively TRBD1 (5 bases). Deletions cut 3 bases from V and 5 bases from J, with 13 bases between. The germline V gene has CDR1 LNHDA and CDR2 SQIVND (reference sequence). This CDR3 has 14 amino acids. The CDR3 sequence: CASSILAGGYGYTF. CDR3 nucleotides: TGTGCCAGTAGTATCCTCGCCGGGGGTTATGGCTACACCTTC.

This chain links TRBV5-6 with TRBJ1-2, with 10 bases fitting TRBD1. The CDR3 length is 17 residues. The junction had 12 bases not matched to a gene; V was cut back by 0 bases and J by 7 bases. Looked up from germline, CDR1 is SGHDT and CDR2 is YYEEEE. The CDR3 loop is CASSLVGQGKSLRGYTF. CDR3 DNA sequence: TGTGCCAGCAGCTTGGTGGGACAGGGGAAAAGTTTGCGTGGCTACACCTTC. The full variable domain, with the rest looked up from reference TRBV5-6 and TRBJ1-2, is DAGVTQSPTHLIKTRGQQVTLRCSPKSGHDTVSWYQQALGQGPQFIFQYYEEEERQRGNFPDRFSGHQFPNYSSELNVNALLLGDSALYLCASSLVGQGKSLRGYTFGSGTRLTVV.

This chain joins TRBV11-3 and TRBJ2-2; TRBD2 matches at 9 bases. V was pared by 4 bases and J by 7 bases, with 4 bases of the junction left unmatched. Germline V CDR1 and CDR2: SGHNT, YENEEA. The length of the CDR3 is 14 residues. CDR3 sequence (DNA): TGTGCCAGCAGCTCGCGGGAGGGGCACGGGGAGCTGTTTTTT. This sequence encodes CASSSREGHGELFF. Full variable domain (outside the CDR3, taken from reference TRBV11-3 and TRBJ2-2): EAGVVQSPRYKIIEKKQPVAFWCNPISGHNTLYWYLQNLGQGPELLIRYENEEAVDDSQLPKDRFSAERLKGVDSTLKIQPAELGDSAVYLCASSSREGHGELFFGEGSRLTVL.

This clonotype qualifies as medium-sized (0.01 to 0.1%). The gene calls are TRBV12-3 or TRBV12-4 and TRBJ2-3; 8 bases are a match to TRBD2. V shed 7 bases and J 4 bases; nucleotides not matched to a gene: 4. CDR3 size: 13 residues. The CDR3 DNA follows: TGTGCCAGCAACAGCGGGAGTTCAGATACGCAGTATTTT. It specifies CASNSGSSDTQYF.

This clonotype has only a few counts. The V gene is TRBV7-2, the J gene TRBJ2-1; tentative D call: TRBD2 (6 bases). Trimming took 5 bases from V and 0 from J, leaving 14 bases between them. CDR1 and CDR2 (germline): SGHTA, FQGNSA. This CDR3 has 16 residues. CDR3 DNA: TGTGCCAGCAGCCCCCGACTAGGTGTCTCCTACAATGAGCAGTTCTTC. Translation: CASSPRLGVSYNEQFF. Full variable domain (missing parts from reference TRBV7-2 and TRBJ2-1): GAGVSQSPSNKVTEKGKDVELRCDPISGHTALYWYRQSLGQGLEFLIYFQGNSAPDKSGLPSDRFSAERTGGSVSTLTIQRTQQEDSAVYLCASSPRLGVSYNEQFFGPGTRLTVL.

This clonotype was seen many times. This sequence joins TRBV11-1 and TRBJ2-1, with D possibly being TRBD2 (6 bases). V was shortened by 6 bases and J by 4 bases, with 10 bases between the two germline ends. Germline assignment: CDR1 SGHAT and CDR2 FQDESV (reference sequence). The CDR3 sequence is 13 residues long. This CDR3 is CASRTGVYNEQFF. CDR3 bases: TGTGCCAGCAGAACGGGGGTTTACAATGAGCAGTTCTTC.

This clonotype was detected many times. The V gene is TRBV20-1, the J gene TRBJ1-5, with 9 bases fitting TRBD1. In germline, CDR1 is DFQATT, CDR2 SNEGSKA (reference sequence). The CDR3 covers 15 residues. V gave up 4 bases and J gave up 0 bases; unmatched junction bases: 4. CDR3 coding DNA: TGCAGTGCTAACAACAGGGGGCATAGCAATCAGCCCCAGCATTTT. It translates to CSANNRGHSNQPQHF.

This clonotype was detected ten times or more. V gene TRBV30 combines with J gene TRBJ2-2; TRBD1 is a possible D gene (6 bases). V dropped 1 base and J dropped 5 bases, with 11 bases sitting between them. This CDR3 is built from 14 residues. The germline gives CDR1 GTSNPN, CDR2 SVGIG (reference sequence). CDR3 DNA: TGTGCCTGGAGTGAAACAGGGCTAACCGGGGAGCTGTTTTTT. This sequence encodes CAWSETGLTGELFF.

This chain uses TRBV10-1 with TRBJ2-2; maybe TRBD1 (6 bases). Per germline, CDR1 WNHNN and CDR2 SYGVQD (reference sequence). This CDR3 comprises 15 residues. Trimming pared 0 bases from V and 6 bases from J, leaving 11 bases between. CDR3: CASSESEAGAGELFF. DNA for the CDR3: TGCGCCAGCAGTGAGTCGGAGGCAGGGGCCGGGGAGCTGTTTTTT.

The gene calls are TRBV28 and TRBJ1-5; TRBD1 aligns across 7 bases. Germline V gene sequence: CDR1 MDHEN, CDR2 SYDVKM. The CDR3 has 17 amino acids. The junction had 14 bases not matched to a gene; V was cut back by 2 bases and J by 7 bases. The chain's CDR3 is CASSLRMHRGERQPQHF. The CDR3 DNA sequence: TGTGCCAGCAGTTTACGCATGCACAGGGGAGAAAGGCAGCCCCAGCATTTT.

This clonotype was counted ten times or more. This chain connects TRBV7-8 to TRBJ2-1; the D is unclear. Per germline, CDR1 SGHVS and CDR2 FQNEAQ. Deletions cut 5 bases from V and 4 bases from J, with 9 bases between. The CDR3 has 13 amino acids. The CDR3, as DNA: TGTGCCAGCAGCCAAATCACTTACAATGAGCAGTTCTTC. It codes for CASSQITYNEQFF.

This clonotype was seen many times. This chain joins TRBV30 and TRBJ2-2; a weak D match, TRBD2 (5 bases). Germline CDR1 reads GTSNPN; CDR2 reads SVGIG (reference sequence). The CDR3 is 14 residues long. V dropped 2 bases and J dropped 1 base, with 8 bases sitting between them. CDR3 nucleotide sequence: TGTGCCTGGAGTCTCGGGATGAACACCGGGGAGCTGTTTTTT. Its translation: CAWSLGMNTGELFF.

This clonotype was seen repeatedly, ten times or more. V is TRBV12-3 or TRBV12-4 and J is TRBJ1-3; 8 bases are a match to TRBD1. The CDR3 has 14 amino acids. V dropped 2 bases and J dropped 4; count of bases not matched to a gene: 1. The CDR3 loop reads CASSLTGGGNTIYF. CDR3 nucleotide sequence: TGTGCCAGCAGTTTAACAGGGGGAGGAAACACCATATATTTT.

Worth noting for this clonotype: A far larger clone is a single base away, which makes a read error likely. The chain is built from TRBV20-1 and TRBJ2-5; TRBD2 matches 13 bases. With V trimmed by 6 bases and J by 11 bases, 18 bases remained unmatched. The germline CDR1 and CDR2 sequences are DFQATT and SNEGSKA (reference sequence). This CDR3 is built from 16 residues. In DNA form, the CDR3 reads TGCAGTGCGGGAGGACTAGCGGGAGTGTCCTACAATGAGCAGTACTTC. It encodes CSAGGLAGVSYNEQYF.

This clonotype was counted many times. V is TRBV11-2 and J is TRBJ2-5, with 7 nucleotides matching TRBD1. CDR3 length: 14 amino acids. Germline lookup yields CDR1 SGHAT and CDR2 FQNNGV. The V gene end was trimmed by 5 bases and the J gene end by 1 base; junction bases not matched to a gene: 4. CDR3: CASSARQGQETQYF. The CDR3 DNA follows: TGTGCCAGCAGCGCCCGACAGGGCCAAGAGACCCAGTACTTC.

This clonotype was counted a few times. A much more abundant neighbour one base away suggests this may be a read error. This chain uses TRBV11-2 with TRBJ2-3; D gene uncertain. The CDR3 sequence is 13 residues long. Germline V gene data show CDR1 as SGHAT and CDR2 as FQNNGV. The CDR3: CAGSPRLTDTQYF. The CDR3 coding sequence is TGTGCCGGCAGCCCCCGTCTCACAGATACGCAGTATTTT.